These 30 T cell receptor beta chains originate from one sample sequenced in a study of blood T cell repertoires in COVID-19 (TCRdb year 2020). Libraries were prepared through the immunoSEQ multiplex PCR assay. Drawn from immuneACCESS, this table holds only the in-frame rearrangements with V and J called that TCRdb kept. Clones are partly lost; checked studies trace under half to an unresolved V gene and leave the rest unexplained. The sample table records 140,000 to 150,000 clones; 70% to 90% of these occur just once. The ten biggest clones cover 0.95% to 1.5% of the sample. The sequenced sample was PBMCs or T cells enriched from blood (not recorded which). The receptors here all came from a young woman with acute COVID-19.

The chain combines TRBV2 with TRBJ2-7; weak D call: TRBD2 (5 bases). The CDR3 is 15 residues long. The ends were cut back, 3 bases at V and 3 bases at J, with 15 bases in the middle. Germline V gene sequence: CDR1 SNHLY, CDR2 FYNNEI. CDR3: CASSETFSDYYEQYF. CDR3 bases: TGTGCCAGCAGTGAGACGTTTAGCGATTACTACGAGCAGTACTTC.

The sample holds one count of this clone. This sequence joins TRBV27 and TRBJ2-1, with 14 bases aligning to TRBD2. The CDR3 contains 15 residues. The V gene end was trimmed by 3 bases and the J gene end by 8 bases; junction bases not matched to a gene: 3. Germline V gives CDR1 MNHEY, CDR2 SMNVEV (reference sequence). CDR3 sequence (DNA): TGTGCCAGCAGTTTGGGGACTAGCGGGAGCGATGAGCAGTTCTTC. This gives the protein CASSLGTSGSDEQFF.

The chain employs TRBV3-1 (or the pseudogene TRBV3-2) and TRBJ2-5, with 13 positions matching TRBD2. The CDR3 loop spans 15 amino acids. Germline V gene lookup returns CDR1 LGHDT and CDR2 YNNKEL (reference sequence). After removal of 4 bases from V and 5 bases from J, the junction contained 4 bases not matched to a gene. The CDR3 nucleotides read TGTGCCAGCAGCCTCGGACTAGCGGGAGTCGAGACCCAGTACTTC. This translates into CASSLGLAGVETQYF.

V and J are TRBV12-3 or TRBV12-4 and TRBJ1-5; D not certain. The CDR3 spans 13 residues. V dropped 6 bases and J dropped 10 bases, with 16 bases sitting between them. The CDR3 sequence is CASSFDGISPQHF. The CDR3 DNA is TGTGCCAGCAGCTTCGACGGGATCAGCCCCCAGCATTTT.

The CDR3 sequence: CASSSNAYGEAFF. The CDR3 DNA reads as TGTGCCAGCAGCTCTAACGCTTACGGTGAAGCTTTCTTT. The chain uses TRBV7-9 and TRBJ1-1; D call uncertain. The CDR3 runs to 13 residues. The germline V gene has CDR1 SEHNR and CDR2 FQNEAQ (reference sequence). Trimming cost V 4 bases and J 7 bases, with 13 bases left between them.

CDR3 sequence: CASSLGGDSLRRETQYF. CDR3 sequence (DNA): TGCGCCAGCAGCTTGGGGGGGGACAGCCTCAGGCGGGAGACCCAGTACTTC. V is TRBV5-1 and J is TRBJ2-5; D is perhaps TRBD1 (7 bases). CDR1 and CDR2 (germline): SGHRS, YFSETQ. CDR3 size: 17 residues. V was trimmed by 0 bases and J by 5 bases, leaving 20 bases between them.

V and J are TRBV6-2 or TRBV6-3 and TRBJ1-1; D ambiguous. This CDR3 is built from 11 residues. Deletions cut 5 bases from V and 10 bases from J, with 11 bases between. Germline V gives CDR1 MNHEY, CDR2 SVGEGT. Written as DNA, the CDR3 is TGTGCCAGCAGTCCCCTTCGCGTAGCTTTCTTT. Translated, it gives CASSPLRVAFF.

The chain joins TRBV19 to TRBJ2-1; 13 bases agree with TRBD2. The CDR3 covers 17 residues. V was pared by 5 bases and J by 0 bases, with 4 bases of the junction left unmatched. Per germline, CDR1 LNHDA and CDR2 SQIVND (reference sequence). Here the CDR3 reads CASSPTSGRASYNEQFF. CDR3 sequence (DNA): TGTGCCAGTAGTCCAACTAGCGGGAGGGCCTCCTACAATGAGCAGTTCTTC.

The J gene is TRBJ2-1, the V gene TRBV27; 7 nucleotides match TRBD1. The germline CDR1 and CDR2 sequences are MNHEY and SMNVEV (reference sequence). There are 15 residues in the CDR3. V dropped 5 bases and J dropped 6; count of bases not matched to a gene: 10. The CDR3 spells CASSTSPDRANEQFF. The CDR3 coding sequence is TGTGCCAGCAGTACCTCCCCAGACAGGGCCAATGAGCAGTTCTTC.

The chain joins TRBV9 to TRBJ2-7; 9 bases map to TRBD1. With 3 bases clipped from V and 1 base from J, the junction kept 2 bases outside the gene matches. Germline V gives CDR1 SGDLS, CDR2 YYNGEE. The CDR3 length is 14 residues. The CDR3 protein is CASSGQGGSYEQYF. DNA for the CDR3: TGTGCCAGCAGCGGACAGGGGGGTTCCTACGAGCAGTACTTC.

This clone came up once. CDR3 sequence (DNA): TGCGCCAGTTCCCCCCACCATGGTAGCGGGAGAGATGAGCAGTTCTTC. Translating it yields CASSPHHGSGRDEQFF. This rearrangement joins TRBV5-1 to TRBJ2-1; 9 nucleotides line up with TRBD2. CDR1 SGHRS and CDR2 YFSETQ come from the germline V gene. V gave up 8 bases and J gave up 8 bases; unmatched junction bases: 17. The CDR3 loop spans 16 amino acids. The complete variable domain, with remaining parts taken from reference TRBV5-1 and TRBJ2-1, reads KAGVTQTPRYLIKTRGQQVTLSCSPISGHRSVSWYQQTPGQGLQFLFEYFSETQRNKGNFPGRFSGRQFSNSRSEMNVSTLELGDSALYLCASSPHHGSGRDEQFFGPGTRLTVL.

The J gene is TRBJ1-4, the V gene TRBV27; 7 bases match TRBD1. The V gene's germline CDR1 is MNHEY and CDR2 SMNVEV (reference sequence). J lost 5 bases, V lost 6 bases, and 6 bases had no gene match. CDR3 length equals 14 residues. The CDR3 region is CASSSRDRNEKLFF. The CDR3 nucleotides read TGTGCCAGCAGCTCCAGGGACAGAAATGAAAAACTGTTTTTT.

CDR3: CASSQDLTGLAAYEQYF. CDR3 bases: TGCGCCAGCAGCCAAGATTTGACGGGACTAGCGGCTTACGAGCAGTACTTC. This chain uses TRBV4-3 with TRBJ2-7, with 11 bases aligning to TRBD2. This CDR3 is 17 amino acids long. V was pared by 0 bases and J by 4 bases, with 8 bases of the junction left unmatched. From germline, CDR1 is LGHNA and CDR2 YSLEER.

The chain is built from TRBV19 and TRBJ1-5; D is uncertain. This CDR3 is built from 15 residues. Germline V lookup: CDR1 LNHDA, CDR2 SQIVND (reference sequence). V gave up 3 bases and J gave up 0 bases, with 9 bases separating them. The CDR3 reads CASSINSNSNQPQHF. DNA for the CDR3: TGTGCCAGTAGTATCAACAGCAATAGCAATCAGCCCCAGCATTTT.

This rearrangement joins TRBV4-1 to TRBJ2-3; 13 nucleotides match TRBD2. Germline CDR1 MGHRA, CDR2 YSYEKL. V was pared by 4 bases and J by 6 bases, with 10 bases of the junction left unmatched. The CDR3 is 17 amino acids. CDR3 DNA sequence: TGCGCCAGCAGCCCGGAATGGACTAGCGGGAGTTCGGATACGCAGTATTTT. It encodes CASSPEWTSGSSDTQYF.

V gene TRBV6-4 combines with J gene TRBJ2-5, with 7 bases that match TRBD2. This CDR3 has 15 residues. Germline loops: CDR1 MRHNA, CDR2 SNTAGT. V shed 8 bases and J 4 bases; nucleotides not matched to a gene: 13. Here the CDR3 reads CASLEISPGGETQYF. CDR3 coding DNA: TGTGCCAGCCTTGAAATATCGCCGGGAGGAGAGACCCAGTACTTC.

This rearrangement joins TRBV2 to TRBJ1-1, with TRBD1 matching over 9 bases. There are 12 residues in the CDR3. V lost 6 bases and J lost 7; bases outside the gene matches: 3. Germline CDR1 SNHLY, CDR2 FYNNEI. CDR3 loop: CASRGQGSEAFF. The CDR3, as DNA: TGTGCCAGCAGGGGACAGGGAAGTGAAGCTTTCTTT.

CDR3: CASSLEGIIGGETQYF. The CDR3 bases are TGTGCCAGCAGCTTAGAGGGGATCATAGGAGGGGAGACCCAGTACTTC. The rearrangement joins TRBV7-2 to TRBJ2-5; possibly TRBD2 for D (6 bases). Per the germline V gene, CDR1 is SGHTA and CDR2 is FQGNSA. CDR3 size: 16 residues. Trimming left V 1 base short and J 5 bases short, with 17 bases between.

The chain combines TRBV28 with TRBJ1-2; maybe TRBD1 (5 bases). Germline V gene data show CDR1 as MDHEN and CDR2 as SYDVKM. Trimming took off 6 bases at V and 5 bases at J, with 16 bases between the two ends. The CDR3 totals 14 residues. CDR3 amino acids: CASSPGNKGYGYTF. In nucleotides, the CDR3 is TGTGCCAGCAGCCCAGGGAATAAGGGGTATGGCTACACCTTC.

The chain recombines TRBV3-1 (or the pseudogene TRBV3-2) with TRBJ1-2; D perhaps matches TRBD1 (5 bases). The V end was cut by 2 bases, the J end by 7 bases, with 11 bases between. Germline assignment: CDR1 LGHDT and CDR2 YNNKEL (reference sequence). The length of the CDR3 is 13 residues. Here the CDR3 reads CASSQLGESGYTF. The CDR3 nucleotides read TGTGCCAGCAGCCAATTAGGGGAATCTGGCTACACCTTC.

In DNA form, the CDR3 reads TGTGCCAGCAGCTTGGCACTAGCGGGAATCGGCTCCTACAATGAGCAGTTCTTC. Amino acid sequence: CASSLALAGIGSYNEQFF. The V and J genes are TRBV5-4 and TRBJ2-1; 10 bases line up with TRBD2. Germline lookup yields CDR1 SGHNT and CDR2 YYREEE (reference sequence). The CDR3 extends over 18 amino acids. Trimming took 0 bases from V and 0 from J; bases not matched to a gene: 6.

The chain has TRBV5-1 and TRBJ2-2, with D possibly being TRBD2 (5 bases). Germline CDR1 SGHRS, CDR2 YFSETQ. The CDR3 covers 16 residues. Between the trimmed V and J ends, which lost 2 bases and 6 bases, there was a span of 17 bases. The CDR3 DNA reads TGCGCCAGCAGCTTACGCCAACTAGTTTCCGCCGGGGAGCTGTTTTTT. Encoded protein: CASSLRQLVSAGELFF. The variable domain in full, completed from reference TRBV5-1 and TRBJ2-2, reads KAGVTQTPRYLIKTRGQQVTLSCSPISGHRSVSWYQQTPGQGLQFLFEYFSETQRNKGNFPGRFSGRQFSNSRSEMNVSTLELGDSALYLCASSLRQLVSAGELFFGEGSRLTVL.

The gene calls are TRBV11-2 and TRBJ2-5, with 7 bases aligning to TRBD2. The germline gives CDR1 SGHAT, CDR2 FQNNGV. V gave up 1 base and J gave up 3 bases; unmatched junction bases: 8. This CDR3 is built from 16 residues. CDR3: CASSLVGGRGEETQYF. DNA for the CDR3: TGTGCCAGCAGCTTAGTGGGCGGGAGAGGAGAAGAGACCCAGTACTTC.

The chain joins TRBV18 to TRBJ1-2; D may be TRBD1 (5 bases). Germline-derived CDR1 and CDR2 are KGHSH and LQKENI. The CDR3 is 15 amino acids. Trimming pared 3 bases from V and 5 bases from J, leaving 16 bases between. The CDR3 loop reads CASSPLGGGEYGYTF. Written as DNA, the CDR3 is TGTGCCAGCTCACCCCTCGGCGGAGGGGAGTATGGCTACACCTTC. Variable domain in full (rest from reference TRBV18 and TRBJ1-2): NAGVMQNPRHLVRRRGQEARLRCSPMKGHSHVYWYRQLPEEGLKFMVYLQKENIIDESGMPKERFSAEFPKEGPSILRIQQVVRGDSAAYFCASSPLGGGEYGYTFGSGTRLTVV.

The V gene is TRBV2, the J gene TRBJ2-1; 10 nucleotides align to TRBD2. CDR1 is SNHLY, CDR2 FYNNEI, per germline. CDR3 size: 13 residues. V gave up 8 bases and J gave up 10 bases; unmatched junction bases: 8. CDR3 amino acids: CASRLAGEGEQFF. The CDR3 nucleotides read TGTGCCAGCCGTCTAGCGGGAGAGGGGGAGCAGTTCTTC.

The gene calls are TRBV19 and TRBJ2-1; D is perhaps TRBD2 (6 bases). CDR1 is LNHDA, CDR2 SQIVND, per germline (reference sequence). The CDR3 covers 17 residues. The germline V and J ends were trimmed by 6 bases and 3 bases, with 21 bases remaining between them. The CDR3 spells CASSDDPGTEDYNEQFF. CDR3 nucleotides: TGTGCCAGTAGCGACGACCCCGGGACTGAAGACTACAATGAGCAGTTCTTC.

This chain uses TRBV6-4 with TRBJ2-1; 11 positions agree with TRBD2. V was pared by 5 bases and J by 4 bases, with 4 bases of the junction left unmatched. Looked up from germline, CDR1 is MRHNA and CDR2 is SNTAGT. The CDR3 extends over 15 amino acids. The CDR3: CASSIAGGGYNEQFF. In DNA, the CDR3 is TGTGCCAGCAGTATAGCGGGAGGGGGATACAATGAGCAGTTCTTC.

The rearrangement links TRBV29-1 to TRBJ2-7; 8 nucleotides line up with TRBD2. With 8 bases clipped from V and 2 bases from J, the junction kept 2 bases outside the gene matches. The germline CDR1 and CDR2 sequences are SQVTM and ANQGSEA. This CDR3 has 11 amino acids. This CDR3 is CSFGGAYEQYF. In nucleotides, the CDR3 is TGCAGCTTCGGGGGGGCCTACGAGCAGTACTTC.

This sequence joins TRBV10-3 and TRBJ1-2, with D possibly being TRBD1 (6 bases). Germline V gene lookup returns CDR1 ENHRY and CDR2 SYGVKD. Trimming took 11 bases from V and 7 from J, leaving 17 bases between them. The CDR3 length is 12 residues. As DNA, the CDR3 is TGTGCCGTCCGCCAAGGGGGAGCTGGCTACACCTTC. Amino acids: CAVRQGGAGYTF.

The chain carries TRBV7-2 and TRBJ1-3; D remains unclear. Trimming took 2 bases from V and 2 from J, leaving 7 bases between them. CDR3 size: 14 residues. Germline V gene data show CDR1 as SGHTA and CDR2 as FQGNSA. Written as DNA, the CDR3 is TGTGCCAGCAGCTTACAGGCTCCTGGAAACACCATATATTTT. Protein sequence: CASSLQAPGNTIYF.